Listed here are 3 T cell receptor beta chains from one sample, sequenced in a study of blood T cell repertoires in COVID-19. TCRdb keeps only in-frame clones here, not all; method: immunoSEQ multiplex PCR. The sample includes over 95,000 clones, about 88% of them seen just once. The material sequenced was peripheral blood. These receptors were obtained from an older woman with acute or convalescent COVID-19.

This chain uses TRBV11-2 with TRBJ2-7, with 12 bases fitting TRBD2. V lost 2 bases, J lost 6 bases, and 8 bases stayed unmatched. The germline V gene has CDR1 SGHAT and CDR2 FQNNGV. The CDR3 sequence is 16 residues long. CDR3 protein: CASSLTASGGAAEQYF. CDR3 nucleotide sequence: TGTGCCAGCAGCTTAACGGCTAGCGGGGGGGCCGCCGAGCAGTACTTC.

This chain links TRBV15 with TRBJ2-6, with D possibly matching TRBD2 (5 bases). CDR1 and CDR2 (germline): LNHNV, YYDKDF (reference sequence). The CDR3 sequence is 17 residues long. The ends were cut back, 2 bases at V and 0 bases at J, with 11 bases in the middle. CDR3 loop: CATSRLTSSSGANVLTF. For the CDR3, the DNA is TGTGCCACCAGCAGATTAACTAGTAGCTCTGGGGCCAACGTCCTGACTTTC. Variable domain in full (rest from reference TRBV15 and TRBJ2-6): DAMVIQNPRYQVTQFGKPVTLSCSQTLNHNVMYWYQQKSSQAPKLLFHYYDKDFNNEADTPDNFQSRRPNTSFCFLDIRSPGLGDTAMYLCATSRLTSSSGANVLTFGAGSRLTVL.

The CDR3 nucleotides are TGTGCCAGCAGTCTACAGGGGCGGTACGAGCAGTACTTC. Translating gives CASSLQGRYEQYF. This rearrangement joins TRBV12-3 or TRBV12-4 to TRBJ2-7; 7 bases fit TRBD1. V lost 5 bases and J lost 4; bases outside the gene matches: 5. The CDR3 is 13 amino acids.